These 2 T cell receptor beta chains came from one sample sequenced in a study of cytomegalovirus exposure and HLA in healthy donors listed by TCRdb under 2017. Receptor libraries were prepared by the immunoSEQ multiplex PCR assay. For the multiplex PCR, a mixture combining 60 forward primers for TCR Vbeta segments and 13 reverse primers for TCR Jbeta segments was used. As stored in TCRdb, this immuneACCESS dataset retains in-frame rearrangements with V and J assigned. A fraction of the clones does not appear; measured against another copy, unresolved V genes explain less than half of the discrepancy, and the remainder lacks a known reason. The sample includes 70,000 to 95,000 clones, with 60% to 85% observed a single time. Less than 6% of the sample rests with the top ten. The sequenced sample was PBMCs. These receptors were obtained from a young man in good health and CMV-seropositive.

V is TRBV5-4 and J is TRBJ2-2; a weak D match, TRBD2 (6 bases). The V gene lost 3 bases and the J gene lost 5 bases, with 14 bases spanning the gap. The CDR3 runs to 15 residues. CDR1 and CDR2 from the germline V gene are SGHNT and YYREEE (reference sequence). The CDR3 sequence is CASSSAGTRTGELFF. DNA for the CDR3: TGTGCCAGCAGCTCTGCGGGGACCAGGACCGGGGAGCTGTTTTTT. Based on the CDR3 plus reference TRBV5-4 and TRBJ2-2, the full variable domain is ETGVTQSPTHLIKTRGQQVTLRCSSQSGHNTVSWYQQALGQGPQFIFQYYREEENGRGNFPPRFSGLQFPNYSSELNVNALELDDSALYLCASSSAGTRTGELFFGEGSRLTVL.

The genes are TRBV19 and TRBJ2-2; D might be TRBD1 (5 bases). V was trimmed by 7 bases and J by 4 bases, leaving 16 bases between them. The CDR3 is 15 amino acids. From germline, CDR1 is LNHDA and CDR2 SQIVND (reference sequence). The CDR3: CASKGARTSTGELFF. The DNA for the CDR3 is TGTGCCAGTAAAGGGGCCAGGACATCCACCGGGGAGCTGTTTTTT.